The entry below describes one T cell receptor beta chain. Its specificity is not known. The V end was cut by 0 bases, the J end by 8 bases, with 4 bases between. This CDR3 is built from 11 residues. The data derive from a study of CD8 T cells in Susac syndrome. Study observations and caveats: The study's TCR sequencing and HLA analysis drew on a certain number of individuals. That number was acknowledged as relatively small.

After extraction with the RNeasy kit, about 0.45 to 1 ug of the RNA was reverse transcribed using random hexamers. It was immunoSEQ multiplex PCR that amplified TCR beta CDR3 across 54 Vbeta and 13 Jbeta. A single record per CDR3 protein comes from TCRdb applying MiXCR to the immunoSEQ multiplex PCR reads. The table has around 200,000 distinct CDR3 sequences, 85% to 95% seen once. Sequencing of TCR beta covered CD8+ and CD4+ T cells obtained from blood. Both CD4+ and CD8+ T cells were negatively isolated, and TEMRA cells underwent FACS enrichment. The sample taken for sequencing was CD4+ T cells from PBMCs. The sequence derives from a human donor in good health. The chain is built from TRBV23-1 and TRBJ1-2, with D uncertain. TRBV23-1 falls under the ORF class, with uncertain function. The CDR3 DNA sequence: TGCGCCAGCAGTCAATCGGGGGGCTACACCTTC. Amino acid sequence: CASSQSGGYTF.